This T cell receptor (beta chain) was recovered during a study of cytomegalovirus exposure and HLA in healthy donors. Study observations and caveats: TCR beta chains associated with HLA were, in a later analysis, more clonally expanded than equally common others. Common viral pathogens were later found to be apparently linked to several of the most significant clusters.

About this clone itself: The antigen is unknown.

The CDR3 covers 15 residues. Trimming took 0 bases from V and 2 from J, leaving 11 bases between them. The V gene's germline CDR1 is LGHNA and CDR2 YSLEER. PCR amplification relied on 60 Vbeta primers (plus 13 Jbeta primers). Sequencing was performed with immunoSEQ multiplex PCR; in TCRdb, only in-frame clones are kept and a portion is missing. The repertoire includes 180,000 or so clones, around 80% of them detected once, and 1.5% to 2% sits in the top ten. The sample comprised PBMCs. This receptor was obtained from a woman aged 25-40 years in good health and CMV-seronegative. The gene calls are TRBV4-3 and TRBJ2-7, with unresolved D. CDR3 nucleotides: TGCGCCAGCAGCCAAGATCCTAGATCGGCCTACGAGCAGTACTTC. The encoded protein is CASSQDPRSAYEQYF.